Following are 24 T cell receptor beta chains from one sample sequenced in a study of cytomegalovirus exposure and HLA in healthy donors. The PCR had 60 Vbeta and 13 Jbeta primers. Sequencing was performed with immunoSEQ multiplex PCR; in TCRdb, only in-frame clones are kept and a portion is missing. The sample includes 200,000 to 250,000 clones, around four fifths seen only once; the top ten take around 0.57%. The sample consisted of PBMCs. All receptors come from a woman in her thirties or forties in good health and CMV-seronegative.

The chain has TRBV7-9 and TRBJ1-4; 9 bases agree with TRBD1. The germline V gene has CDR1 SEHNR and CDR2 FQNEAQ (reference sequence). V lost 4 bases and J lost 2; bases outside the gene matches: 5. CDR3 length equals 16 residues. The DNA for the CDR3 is TGTGCCAGCAGCTCGACAGGGGGTTCGACTAATGAAAAACTGTTTTTT. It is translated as CASSSTGGSTNEKLFF.

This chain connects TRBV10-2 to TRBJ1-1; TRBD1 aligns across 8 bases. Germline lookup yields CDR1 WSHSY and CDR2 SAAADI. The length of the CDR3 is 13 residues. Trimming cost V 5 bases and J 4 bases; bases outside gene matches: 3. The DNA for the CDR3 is TGCGCCAGCAGTCCAGGGGGCGTCACTGAAGCTTTCTTT. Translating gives CASSPGGVTEAFF.

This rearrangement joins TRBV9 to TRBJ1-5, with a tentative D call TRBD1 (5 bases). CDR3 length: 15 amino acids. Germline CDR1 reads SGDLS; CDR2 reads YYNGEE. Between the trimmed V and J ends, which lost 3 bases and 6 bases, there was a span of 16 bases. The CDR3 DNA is TGTGCCAGCAGCGCCTCCGGGACTGAGGGTCAGCCCCAGCATTTT. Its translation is CASSASGTEGQPQHF. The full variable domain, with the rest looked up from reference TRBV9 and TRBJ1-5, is DSGVTQTPKHLITATGQRVTLRCSPRSGDLSVYWYQQSLDQGLQFLIQYYNGEERAKGNILERFSAQQFPDLHSELNLSSLELGDSALYFCASSASGTEGQPQHFGDGTRLSIL.

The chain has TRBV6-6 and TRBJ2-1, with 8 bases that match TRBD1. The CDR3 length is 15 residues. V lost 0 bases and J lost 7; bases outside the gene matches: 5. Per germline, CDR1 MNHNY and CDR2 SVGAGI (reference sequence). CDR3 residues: CASSYSTGEGNEQFF. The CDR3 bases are TGTGCCAGCAGTTACTCGACAGGGGAAGGGAATGAGCAGTTCTTC.

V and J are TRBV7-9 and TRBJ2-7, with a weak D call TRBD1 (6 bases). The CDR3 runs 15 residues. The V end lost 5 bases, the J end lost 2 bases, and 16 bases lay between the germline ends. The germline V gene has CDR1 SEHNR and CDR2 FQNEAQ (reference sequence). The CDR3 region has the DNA TGTGCCAGCAGCGAACTGGGGACACTCACCTACGAGCAGTACTTC. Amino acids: CASSELGTLTYEQYF. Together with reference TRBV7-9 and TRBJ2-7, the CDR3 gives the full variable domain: DTGVSQNPRHKITKRGQNVTFRCDPISEHNRLYWYRQTLGQGPEFLTYFQNEAQLEKSRLLSDRFSAERPKGSFSTLEIQRTEQGDSAMYLCASSELGTLTYEQYFGPGTRLTVT.

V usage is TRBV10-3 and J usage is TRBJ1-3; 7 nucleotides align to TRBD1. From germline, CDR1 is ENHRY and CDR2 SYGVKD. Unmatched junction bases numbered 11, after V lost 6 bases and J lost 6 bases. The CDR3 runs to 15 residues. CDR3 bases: TGTGCCATCAGGGAGGAGGAGACAGGGCTAAACACCATATATTTT. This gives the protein CAIREEETGLNTIYF.

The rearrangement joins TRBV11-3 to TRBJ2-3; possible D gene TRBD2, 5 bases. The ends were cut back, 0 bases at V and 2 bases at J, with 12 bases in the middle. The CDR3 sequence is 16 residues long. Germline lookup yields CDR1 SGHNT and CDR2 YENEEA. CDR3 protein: CASSLDGGSVTDTQYF. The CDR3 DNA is TGTGCCAGCAGCTTAGATGGCGGGTCCGTCACAGATACGCAGTATTTT.

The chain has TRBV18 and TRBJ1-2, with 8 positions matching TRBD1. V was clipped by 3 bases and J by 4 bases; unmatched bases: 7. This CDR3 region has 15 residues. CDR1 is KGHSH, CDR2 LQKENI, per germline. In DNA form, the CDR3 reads TGTGCCAGCTCACCGGGCCAGGGGGCTACCTATGGCTACACCTTC. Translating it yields CASSPGQGATYGYTF.

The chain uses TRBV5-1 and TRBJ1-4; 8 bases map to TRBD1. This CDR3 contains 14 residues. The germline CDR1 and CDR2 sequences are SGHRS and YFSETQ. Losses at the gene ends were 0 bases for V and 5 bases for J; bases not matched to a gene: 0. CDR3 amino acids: CASSLGTGNEKLFF. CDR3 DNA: TGCGCCAGCAGCTTGGGGACAGGGAATGAAAAACTGTTTTTT.

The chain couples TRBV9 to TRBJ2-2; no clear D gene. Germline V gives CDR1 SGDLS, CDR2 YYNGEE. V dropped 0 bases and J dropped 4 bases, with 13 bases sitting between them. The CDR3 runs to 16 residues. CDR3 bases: TGTGCCAGCAGCGTAGGAGGTAACCCAATCACCGGGGAGCTGTTTTTT. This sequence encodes CASSVGGNPITGELFF.

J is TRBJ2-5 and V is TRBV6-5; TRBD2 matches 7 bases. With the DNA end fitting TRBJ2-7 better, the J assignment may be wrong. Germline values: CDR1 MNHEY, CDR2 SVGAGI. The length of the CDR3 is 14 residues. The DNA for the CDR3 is TGTGCCAGCCGGCGGGGGTTTAGGGGCTACGAGCAGTACTTC. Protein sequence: CASRRGFRGYEQYF.

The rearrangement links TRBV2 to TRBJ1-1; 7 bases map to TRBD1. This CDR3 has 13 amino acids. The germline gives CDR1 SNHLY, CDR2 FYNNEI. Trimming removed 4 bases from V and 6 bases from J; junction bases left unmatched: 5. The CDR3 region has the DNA TGTGCCAGCAGTGGGGGACAGAGGGCTGAAGCTTTCTTT. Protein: CASSGGQRAEAFF.

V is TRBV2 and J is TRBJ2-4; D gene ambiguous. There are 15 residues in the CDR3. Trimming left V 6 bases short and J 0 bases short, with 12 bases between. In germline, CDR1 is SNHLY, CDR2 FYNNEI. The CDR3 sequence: CASRYQELAKNIQYF. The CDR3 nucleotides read TGTGCCAGCAGGTACCAAGAACTAGCCAAAAACATTCAGTACTTC.

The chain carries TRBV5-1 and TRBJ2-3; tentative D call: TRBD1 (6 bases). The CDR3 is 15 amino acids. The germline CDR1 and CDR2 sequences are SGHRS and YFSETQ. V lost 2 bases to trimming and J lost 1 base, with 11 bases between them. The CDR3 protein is CASSLQGSGTDTQYF. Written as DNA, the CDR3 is TGCGCCAGCAGCTTACAGGGCTCGGGCACAGATACGCAGTATTTT.

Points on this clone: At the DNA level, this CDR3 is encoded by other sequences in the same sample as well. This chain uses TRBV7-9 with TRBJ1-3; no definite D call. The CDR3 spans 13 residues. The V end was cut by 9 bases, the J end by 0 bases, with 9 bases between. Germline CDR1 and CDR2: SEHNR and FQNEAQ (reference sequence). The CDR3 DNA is TGTGCCAGTCGAGAGGGCTCTGGAAACACCATATATTTT. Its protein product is CASREGSGNTIYF.

The chain's CDR3 is CASRRHLNTEAFF. For the CDR3, the DNA is TGTGCCAGCAGACGACACCTTAACACTGAAGCTTTCTTT. The chain joins TRBV6-4 to TRBJ1-1; D is uncertain. Germline-derived CDR1 and CDR2 are MRHNA and SNTAGT. This CDR3 contains 13 residues. Trimming removed 6 bases from V and 2 bases from J, with 10 bases in between.

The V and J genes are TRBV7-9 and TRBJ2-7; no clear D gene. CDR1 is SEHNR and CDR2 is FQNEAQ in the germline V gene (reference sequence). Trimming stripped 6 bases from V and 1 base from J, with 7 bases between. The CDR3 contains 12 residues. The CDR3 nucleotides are TGTGCCAGCAGTACAGATTCCTACGAGCAGTACTTC. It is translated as CASSTDSYEQYF.

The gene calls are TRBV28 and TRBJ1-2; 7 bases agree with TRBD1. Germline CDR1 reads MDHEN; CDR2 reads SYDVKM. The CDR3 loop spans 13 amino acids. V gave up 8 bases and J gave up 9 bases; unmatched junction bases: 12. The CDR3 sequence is CASVGQERGSYTF. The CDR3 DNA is TGTGCCAGCGTAGGACAGGAGAGAGGTAGCTACACCTTC.

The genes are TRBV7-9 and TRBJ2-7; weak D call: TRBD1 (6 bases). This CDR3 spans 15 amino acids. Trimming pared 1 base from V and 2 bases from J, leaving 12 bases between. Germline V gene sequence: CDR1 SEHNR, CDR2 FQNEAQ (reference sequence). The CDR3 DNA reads TGTGCCAGCAGCTTAGTACGTACAGGGCCCTACGAGCAGTACTTC. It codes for CASSLVRTGPYEQYF.

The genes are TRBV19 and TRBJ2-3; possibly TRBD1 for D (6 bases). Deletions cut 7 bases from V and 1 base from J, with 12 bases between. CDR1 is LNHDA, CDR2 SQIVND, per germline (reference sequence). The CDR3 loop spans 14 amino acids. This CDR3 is CASKRTAGTDTQYF. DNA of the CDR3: TGTGCCAGTAAACGGACAGCAGGCACAGATACGCAGTATTTT.

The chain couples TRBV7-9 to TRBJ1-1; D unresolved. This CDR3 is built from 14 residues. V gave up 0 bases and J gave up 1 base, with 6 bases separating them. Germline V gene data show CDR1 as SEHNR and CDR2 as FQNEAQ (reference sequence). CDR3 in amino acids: CASSLASRNTEAFF. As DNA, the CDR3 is TGTGCCAGCAGCTTAGCGTCCAGGAACACTGAAGCTTTCTTT.

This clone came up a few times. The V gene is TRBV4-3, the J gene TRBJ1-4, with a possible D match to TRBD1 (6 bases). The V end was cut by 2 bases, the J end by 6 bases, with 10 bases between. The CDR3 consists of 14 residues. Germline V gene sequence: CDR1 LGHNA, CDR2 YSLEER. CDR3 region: CASSQSNRDEKLFF. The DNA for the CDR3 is TGCGCCAGCAGCCAATCGAACAGGGATGAAAAACTGTTTTTT.

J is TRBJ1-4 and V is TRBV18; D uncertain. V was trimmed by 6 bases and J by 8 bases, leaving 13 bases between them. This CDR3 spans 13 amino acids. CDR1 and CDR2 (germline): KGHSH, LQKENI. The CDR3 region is CASSQDSQEKLFF. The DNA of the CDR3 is TGTGCCAGCTCTCAGGACTCCCAGGAAAAACTGTTTTTT.

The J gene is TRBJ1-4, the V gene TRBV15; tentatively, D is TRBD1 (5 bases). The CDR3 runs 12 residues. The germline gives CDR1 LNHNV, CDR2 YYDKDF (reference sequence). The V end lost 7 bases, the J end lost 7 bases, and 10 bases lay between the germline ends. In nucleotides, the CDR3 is TGTGCCACCAAAGGGGATATTGAAAAACTGTTTTTT. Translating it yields CATKGDIEKLFF.